This TCR beta chain came from a study of shared clonotypes between healthy human individuals. Per the germline V gene, CDR1 is SGHRS and CDR2 is YFSETQ. Trimming removed 4 bases from V and 2 bases from J; junction bases left unmatched: 8. The length of the CDR3 is 15 residues. Sequenced by immunoSEQ multiplex PCR; TCRdb stores in-frame clones only, minus some. The sample lists 950,000 to 1,100,000 clones, 75% to 85% occurring once. The V and J genes are TRBV5-1 and TRBJ2-7, with 8 positions matching TRBD1. The receptor's source is a man aged 18-30 years in good health. Some clones in this sample may be carry-over from other donors' samples. Sequencing was carried out using memory CD4+ T cells from PBMCs. Subset in this sample: CD45RA-negative fraction. CDR3 residues: CASSAPGTGTYEQYF. The CDR3 DNA reads as TGCGCCAGCAGCGCACCCGGGACAGGAACCTACGAGCAGTACTTC. The full variable domain, its missing parts supplied by reference TRBV5-1 and TRBJ2-7, is KAGVTQTPRYLIKTRGQQVTLSCSPISGHRSVSWYQQTPGQGLQFLFEYFSETQRNKGNFPGRFSGRQFSNSRSEMNVSTLELGDSALYLCASSAPGTGTYEQYFGPGTRLTVT.